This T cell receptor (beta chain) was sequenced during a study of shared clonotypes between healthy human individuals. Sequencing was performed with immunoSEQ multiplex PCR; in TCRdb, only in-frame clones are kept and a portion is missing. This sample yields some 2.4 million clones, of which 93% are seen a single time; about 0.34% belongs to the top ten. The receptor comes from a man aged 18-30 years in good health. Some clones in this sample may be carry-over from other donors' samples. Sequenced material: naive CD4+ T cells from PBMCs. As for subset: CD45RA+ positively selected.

CDR3 DNA: TGCGCCAGCAGCGCAGGGGGGGGAGATACGCAGTATTTT. Its protein product is CASSAGGGDTQYF. V and J are TRBV5-1 and TRBJ2-3, with D perhaps TRBD1 or TRBD2 (7 bases each). Trimming removed 4 bases from V and 5 bases from J, with 11 bases in between. CDR3 length: 13 amino acids. Germline lookup yields CDR1 SGHRS and CDR2 YFSETQ.